The 14 T cell receptor beta chains reported below all come from one sample, sequenced in a study of cytomegalovirus exposure and HLA in healthy donors (dated by TCRdb to 2017 to 2019). The library came from the immunoSEQ multiplex PCR assay. The multiplex PCR relied on a mix of 60 forward primers for TCR Vbeta segments and 13 reverse primers for TCR Jbeta segments. The source is immuneACCESS, and TCRdb retained only in-frame sequences with V and J called. Part of the clones is not carried over; for the studies checked, unresolved V genes explain less than half of this, and the remainder is unexplained. The table for this sample shows 200,000 to 250,000 clones. Of the sample, 1.1% is held by the ten largest clones. Sequenced input: PBMCs. These TCRs come from a girl under 10 years old in good health and CMV-seropositive.

V gene TRBV4-2 combines with J gene TRBJ1-3; possible D gene TRBD1, 5 bases. Germline values: CDR1 LGHNA, CDR2 YNFKEQ. V lost 0 bases, J lost 1 base, and 19 bases lay in between. The CDR3 consists of 19 residues. CDR3 amino acids: CASSQDKPSQGLSGNTIYF. CDR3 nucleotide sequence: TGTGCCAGCAGCCAAGATAAACCTTCTCAGGGACTTTCTGGAAACACCATATATTTT.

This chain joins TRBV6-1 and TRBJ2-3; TRBD2 agrees at 11 bases. This CDR3 is built from 15 residues. Germline CDR1 reads MNHNS; CDR2 reads SASEGT. J gave up 3 bases and V 6 bases, and 5 bases lay outside the gene matches. The CDR3 here is CASSLAGGITDTQYF. DNA of the CDR3: TGTGCCAGCAGCCTAGCGGGGGGTATTACAGATACGCAGTATTTT.

V is TRBV5-1 and J is TRBJ2-6; 7 nucleotides align to TRBD1. The CDR3 consists of 16 residues. Germline CDR1 and CDR2: SGHRS and YFSETQ. V was clipped by 4 bases and J by 0 bases; unmatched bases: 4. CDR3 protein: CASSPWTGSGANVLTF. DNA of the CDR3: TGCGCCAGCAGCCCCTGGACAGGCTCTGGGGCCAACGTCCTGACTTTC.

This sequence joins TRBV7-2 and TRBJ1-2, with D possibly TRBD1 on 5 matching bases. V gave up 5 bases and J gave up 13 bases, with 20 bases separating them. The CDR3 runs to 13 residues. Germline V gene lookup returns CDR1 SGHTA and CDR2 FQGNSA. The CDR3 DNA is TGTGCCAGCAGCCCCGGGCAGGGAAGCTTTTTCACCTTC. Encoded protein: CASSPGQGSFFTF.

This chain connects TRBV28 to TRBJ2-7; TRBD2 matches at 7 bases. J was trimmed by 0 bases and V by 2 bases; bases with no gene match: 4. Germline values: CDR1 MDHEN, CDR2 SYDVKM. The CDR3 sequence is 15 residues long. CDR3 region: CASSLKGRVSYEQYF. Here the CDR3 DNA reads TGTGCCAGCAGTTTAAAGGGGAGGGTCTCCTACGAGCAGTACTTC.

V usage is TRBV29-1 and J usage is TRBJ2-7; the match to TRBD2 covers 8 bases. J gave up 0 bases and V 4 bases, and 8 bases lay outside the gene matches. The germline V gene encodes CDR1 SQVTM and CDR2 ANQGSEA. This CDR3 has 15 residues. The CDR3 DNA is TGCAGCGTTGTCGGGGGGGGCGACGGCTCCTACGAGCAGTACTTC. Its protein is CSVVGGGDGSYEQYF.

The rearrangement joins TRBV6-1 to TRBJ2-5; perhaps TRBD1 as D (6 bases). With 4 bases removed from V and 4 bases from J, the gap between germline ends came to 16 bases. In germline, CDR1 is MNHNS, CDR2 SASEGT. There are 15 residues in the CDR3. This CDR3 is CASSVNRDGLETQYF. The CDR3 nucleotides are TGTGCCAGCAGTGTGAACAGGGACGGCTTAGAGACCCAGTACTTC.

The J gene is TRBJ2-2, the V gene TRBV2; unclear D gene. The CDR3 sequence is 13 residues long. Between the trimmed V and J ends, which lost 6 bases and 6 bases, there was a span of 11 bases. The germline CDR1 and CDR2 sequences are SNHLY and FYNNEI. CDR3 nucleotide sequence: TGTGCCAGCAGGGGTCAGGTCCCCGGGGAGCTGTTTTTT. Its protein product is CASRGQVPGELFF. The full variable domain, completed using reference TRBV2 and TRBJ2-2, is EPEVTQTPSHQVTQMGQEVILRCVPISNHLYFYWYRQILGQKVEFLVSFYNNEISEKSEIFDDQFSVERPDGSNFTLKIRSTKLEDSAMYFCASRGQVPGELFFGEGSRLTVL.

This sequence joins TRBV7-2 and TRBJ1-2; TRBD1 aligns across 7 bases. Germline CDR1 is SGHTA and CDR2 is FQGNSA. The junction had 14 bases not matched to a gene; V was cut back by 5 bases and J by 2 bases. This CDR3 is 17 amino acids long. CDR3 DNA sequence: TGTGCCAGCAGCCGTGTAGTTGGACAGGATCAAAACTATGGCTACACCTTC. It specifies CASSRVVGQDQNYGYTF.

The chain uses TRBV9 and TRBJ1-5; no firm D call. The CDR3 has 13 residues. The ends were cut back, 0 bases at V and 9 bases at J, with 10 bases in the middle. Germline values: CDR1 SGDLS, CDR2 YYNGEE. Here the CDR3 reads CASSVGAERPQHF. In DNA, the CDR3 is TGTGCCAGCAGCGTAGGGGCAGAAAGGCCCCAGCATTTT. Full variable domain (outside the CDR3, taken from reference TRBV9 and TRBJ1-5): DSGVTQTPKHLITATGQRVTLRCSPRSGDLSVYWYQQSLDQGLQFLIQYYNGEERAKGNILERFSAQQFPDLHSELNLSSLELGDSALYFCASSVGAERPQHFGDGTRLSIL.

The chain employs TRBV27 and TRBJ2-7; TRBD2 matches at 7 bases. The J segment lost 3 bases and the V segment lost 7 bases, leaving 6 bases of the junction unmatched. The CDR3 covers 13 residues. CDR1 MNHEY and CDR2 SMNVEV come from the germline V gene (reference sequence). CDR3 amino acids: CASTSSGDYEQYF. The CDR3 nucleotides are TGTGCCAGCACCTCCAGCGGGGACTACGAGCAGTACTTC.

The chain joins TRBV7-3 to TRBJ1-4; 7 bases are shared with TRBD1. CDR3 size: 12 residues. V lost 8 bases and J lost 15; bases outside the gene matches: 12. In germline, CDR1 is SGHTA, CDR2 FQGTGA. CDR3 amino acids: CASGSPGGLLFF. CDR3 sequence (DNA): TGTGCCAGCGGGTCCCCAGGGGGTTTGTTGTTTTTT.

CDR3 sequence reads: CAWSSIQGASPLHF. As DNA, the CDR3 is TGTGCCTGGAGTAGCATACAGGGGGCTTCACCCCTCCACTTT. This chain uses TRBV30 with TRBJ1-6, with 9 bases fitting TRBD1. The CDR3 is 14 amino acids. V dropped 2 bases and J dropped 9; count of bases not matched to a gene: 5. The germline V gene encodes CDR1 GTSNPN and CDR2 SVGIG (reference sequence).

The rearrangement uses TRBV28 and TRBJ1-6; 9 bases are a match to TRBD1. The junction had 8 bases not matched to a gene; V was cut back by 6 bases and J by 8 bases. The CDR3 runs 15 residues. Germline V CDR1 and CDR2: MDHEN, SYDVKM. The CDR3 is CASSHPGTGHSPLHF. In DNA form, the CDR3 reads TGTGCCAGCAGCCATCCCGGGACAGGGCATTCACCCCTCCACTTT.